This T cell receptor beta chain was sequenced for a study of radiotherapy plus CTLA-4 blockade in lung cancer. Across the study: Among all patients, 18% showed objective responses, while 30% to 40% had disease control.

Measured with immunoSEQ multiplex PCR; TCRdb has only the in-frame clones, and not every one. Of about 120,000 clones listed, about four fifths are singletons. Study findings and constraints: Early clone dynamics of blood T cells, plus interferon-beta, reportedly predicted response best. Blood-borne expansion of tumor-derived TCR clones followed radiotherapy plus ipilimumab.

Between the trimmed V and J ends, which lost 4 bases and 3 bases, there was a span of 10 bases. Germline CDR1 reads WSHSY; CDR2 reads SAAADI. This CDR3 region has 13 residues. This clone has a handful of counts. Antigen specificity is unknown. Lung cancer patients with chemo-refractory metastatic non-small-cell disease were given focal radiation plus CTLA-4 blockade with ipilimumab. This chain joins TRBV10-2 and TRBJ2-7; no clear D gene. Sequencing used peripheral blood, obtained from a patient treated with radiotherapy plus ipilimumab. The sequence was collected from a human donor with non-small cell lung cancer who had a partial response to radiotherapy plus ipilimumab. The CDR3 DNA reads TGCGCCAGCAGTGTTGGCGGTTACTACGAGCAGTACTTC. Protein: CASSVGGYYEQYF.